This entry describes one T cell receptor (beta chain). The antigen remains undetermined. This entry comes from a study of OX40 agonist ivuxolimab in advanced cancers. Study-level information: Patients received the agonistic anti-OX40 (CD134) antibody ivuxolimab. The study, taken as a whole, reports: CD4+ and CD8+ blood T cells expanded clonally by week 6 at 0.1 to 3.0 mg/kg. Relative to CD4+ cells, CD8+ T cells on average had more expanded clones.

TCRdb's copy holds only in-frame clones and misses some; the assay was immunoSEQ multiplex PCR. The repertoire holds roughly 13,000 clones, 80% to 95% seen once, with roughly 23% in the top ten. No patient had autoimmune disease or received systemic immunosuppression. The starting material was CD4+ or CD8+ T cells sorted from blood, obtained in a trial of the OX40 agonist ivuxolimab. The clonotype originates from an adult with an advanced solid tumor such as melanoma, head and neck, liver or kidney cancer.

The CDR3: CATGWGSPLHF. As DNA, the CDR3 is TGTGCCACCGGGTGGGGCTCACCCCTCCACTTT. The chain links TRBV27 to TRBJ1-6; D perhaps matches TRBD1 (5 bases). Germline values: CDR1 MNHEY, CDR2 SMNVEV (reference sequence). V shed 10 bases and J shed 10 bases, with 11 bases lying between them. The CDR3 is 11 residues long.